This section outlines one T cell receptor beta chain sequence together with its context. Its antigen is not known. The data were taken from a study of beta chain features in type 1 diabetes. General study results and limits: Patients with type 1 diabetes showed fewer VDJ junction insertions and more deletions. cDNA-based sequencing might over-represent cells highly expressing TCR. Moderate yet significant TCRB CDR3 shortening was seen in Type 1 diabetes patients in all four CD4+ subsets.

What was sequenced were expressed TCRB transcripts, since all of the isolated RNA had been reverse transcribed. TCRdb's table, derived via immunoSEQ multiplex PCR, lists solely in-frame clones and lacks some. The sample yields 130,000 or so clones, approximately 15% seen once. The collection from each donor was one heparinised blood draw averaging roughly 110 mL. Sequencing was done on a sample of central memory CD4+ T cells from blood. This TCR came from a man aged 18 to 29 with type 1 diabetes.

The CDR3 sequence: CASSSWTSGSPDTQYF. CDR3 nucleotides: TGTGCCAGCAGCTCCTGGACTAGCGGTTCACCAGATACGCAGTATTTT. V usage is TRBV7-3 and J usage is TRBJ2-3; 10 bases are shared with TRBD2. Trimming removed 4 bases from V and 4 bases from J; junction bases left unmatched: 8. Germline CDR1 SGHTA, CDR2 FQGTGA. The CDR3 has 16 residues.